Detailed here is one T cell receptor (beta chain). This clonotype was observed many times. No cognate antigen has been identified for it. Per-base qualities were not stored, and no clone one base away is much larger. This record comes from a study of T cells in Graves' hyperthyroidism and ophthalmopathy (dated by TCRdb to the late 2010s). As for the study more broadly: Peripheral blood samples were taken at the time of initial diagnosis, prior to any treatment. The 75 to 100 discovery patients were divided at random into training and test sets in a 7:3 ratio. Whether ophthalmopathy could be predicted prospectively was tested in an independent validation cohort made up of approximately 19 hyperthyroidism patients plus 17 patients who later progressed to ophthalmopathy. TCR V-J signatures able to tell the groups apart were searched for in a discovery cohort of 90 to 100 patients, of whom 43 had Graves' ophthalmopathy and 55 to 60 had stable Graves' hyperthyroidism. According to the paper, TCR Vbeta CDR3 sequencing was carried out on 135 peripheral blood samples, which came from about 45 ophthalmopathy, around 75 hyperthyroidism and approximately 17 progressor patients. In roughly six Graves' hyperthyroidism patients, the study also compared T-cell repertoires from thyroid tissue with T-cell repertoires from blood. Once sampling was done, hyperthyroidism patients were given methimazole at a starting dose of 30 mg daily, whereas ophthalmopathy patients were given high-dose intravenous methylprednisolone. What the research found in general, with its limitations: In cross-validation, a model built on a 13 V-J signature told ophthalmopathy apart from stable hyperthyroidism with 87.88% sensitivity and approximately 84% specificity, and in testing the same model reached 80%/75%. Most expanded thyroid clonotypes (frequency above 0.001) were also detected in blood, a finding suggesting that blood repertoires may reflect thyroid immune responses. In validation, progression to ophthalmopathy was predicted by the model with nearly 71% sensitivity and 72% to 80% specificity, a median of 6.5 months before onset. Sample size was not statistically predetermined, and blinding of investigators to group allocation was not performed.

TCR beta CDR3 regions were amplified from RNA transcripts. The TCR CDR3 was subjected to a first round of RT-PCR using the HTBI primer set and the Qiagen OneStep RT-PCR kit. A second multiplex PCR round built the libraries, followed by size selection and purification. Libraries were sequenced paired-end with 100 bp reads on an Illumina HiSeq2000. The source study handled its data this way. SOAPnuke was used to process the raw data, with reads discarded if the reads contained adapters or uncalled bases, had a mean Phred below 15, or lacked an exact constant-primer or identifier match. COPE v1.2.5 was used to merge high-quality paired reads, and clonotypes were defined as unique nucleotide sequences. MiTCR v1.1 was used to align clonotypes to the IMGT TRBV, TRBD and TRBJ reference segments. The analysis included only V-J combinations with a frequency above 0.0001, which together covered approximately 99% of the repertoires. The TCS score was defined as F50 (clonal expansion) divided by E x V (chaos), with BLOSUM62-based TCRdist calculated between CDR3 peptides within each V-J. Welch's t-statistics and random forest reduced 514 V-J features to fewer than 15, which were used in a naive Bayes classifier (R e1071). TCRdb trimmed the raw reads at Q25, called clones with MiXCR and kept productive beta chains. Each entry is one CDR3 protein sequence, shown with its most common DNA and genes. Clone size and V and J calls follow TCRdb, not the original study. Counted in this sample were hundreds of thousands of distinct CDR3 sequences; around 15% of them appeared once. The ten top clones hold roughly 10% of the sample.

A patient counted as having stable Graves' hyperthyroidism if no progression to ophthalmopathy occurred over 18 months of follow-up. Hyperthyroidism patients were aged 18 to 65 years and newly diagnosed, with disease duration of less than 2 months. The study excluded patients with uncontrolled infections, other autoimmune diseases, pregnancy or lactation. Diagnoses relied on clinical symptoms, serum thyroxine and TRAb, thyroid ultrasound and orbital computed tomography. PBMCs were isolated from approximately 10 ml of fresh peripheral blood by Ficoll-Paque density gradient centrifugation. Total RNA was extracted with Trizol reagent, and quality was checked on an Agilent 2100 Bioanalyzer. Input material: blood. The TCR sequence derives from a woman aged 18-30 years with Graves' hyperthyroidism.

The CDR3 loop reads CASSLEGVAYEQYF. The DNA sequence is TGTGCCAGCAGCTTGGAAGGGGTCGCCTACGAGCAGTACTTC. The sequence joins TRBV7-9 to TRBJ2-7, and TRBD1 may be the D gene, going by 5 matching bases. The cysteine opens and the phenylalanine closes a CDR3 of 14 amino acids. Only the CDR3 DNA stays, 42 bases, in frame from base 1. Cut back by 3 bases and 2 bases, the V and J ends lie 11 bases apart. According to the germline V gene (reference sequence), CDR1 reads SEHNR and CDR2 reads FQNEAQ.